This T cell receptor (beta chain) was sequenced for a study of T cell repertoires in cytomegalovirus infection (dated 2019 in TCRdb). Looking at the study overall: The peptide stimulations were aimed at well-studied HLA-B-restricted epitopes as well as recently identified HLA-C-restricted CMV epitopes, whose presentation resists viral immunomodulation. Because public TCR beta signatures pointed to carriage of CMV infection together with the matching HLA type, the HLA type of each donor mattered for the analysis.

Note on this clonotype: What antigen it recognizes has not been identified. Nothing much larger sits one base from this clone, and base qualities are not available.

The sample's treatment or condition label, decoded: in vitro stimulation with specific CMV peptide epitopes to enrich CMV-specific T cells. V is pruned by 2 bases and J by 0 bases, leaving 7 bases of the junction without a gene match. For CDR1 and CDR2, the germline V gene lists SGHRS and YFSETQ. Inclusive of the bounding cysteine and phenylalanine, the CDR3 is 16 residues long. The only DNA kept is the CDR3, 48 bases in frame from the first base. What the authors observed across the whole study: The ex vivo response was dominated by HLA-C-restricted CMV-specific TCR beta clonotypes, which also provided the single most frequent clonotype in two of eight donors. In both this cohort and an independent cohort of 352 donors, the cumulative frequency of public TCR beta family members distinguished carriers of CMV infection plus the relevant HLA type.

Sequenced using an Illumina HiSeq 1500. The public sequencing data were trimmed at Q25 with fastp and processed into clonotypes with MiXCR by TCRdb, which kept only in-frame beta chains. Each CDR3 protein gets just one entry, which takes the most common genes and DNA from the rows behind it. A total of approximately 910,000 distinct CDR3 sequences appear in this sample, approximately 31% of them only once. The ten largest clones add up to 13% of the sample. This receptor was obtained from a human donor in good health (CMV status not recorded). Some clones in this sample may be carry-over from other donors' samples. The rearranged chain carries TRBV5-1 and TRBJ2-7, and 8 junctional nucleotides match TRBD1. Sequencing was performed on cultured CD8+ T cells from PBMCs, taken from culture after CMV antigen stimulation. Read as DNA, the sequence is TGCGCCAGCAGCTTCACCGGGACAGGCAACTCCTACGAGCAGTACTTC. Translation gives CASSFTGTGNSYEQYF.